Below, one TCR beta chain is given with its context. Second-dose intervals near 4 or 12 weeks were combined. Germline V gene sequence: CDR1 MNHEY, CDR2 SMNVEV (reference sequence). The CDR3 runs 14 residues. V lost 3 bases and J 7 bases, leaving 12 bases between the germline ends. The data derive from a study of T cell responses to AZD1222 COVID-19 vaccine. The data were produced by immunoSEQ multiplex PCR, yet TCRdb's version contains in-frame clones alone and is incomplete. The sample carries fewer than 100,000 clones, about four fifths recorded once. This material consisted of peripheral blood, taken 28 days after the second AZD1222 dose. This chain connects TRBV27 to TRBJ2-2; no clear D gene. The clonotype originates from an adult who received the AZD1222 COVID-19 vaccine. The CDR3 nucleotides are TGTGCCAGCAGTTTGTGGCAGACGAGCGGGGAGCTGTTTTTT. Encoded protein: CASSLWQTSGELFF.